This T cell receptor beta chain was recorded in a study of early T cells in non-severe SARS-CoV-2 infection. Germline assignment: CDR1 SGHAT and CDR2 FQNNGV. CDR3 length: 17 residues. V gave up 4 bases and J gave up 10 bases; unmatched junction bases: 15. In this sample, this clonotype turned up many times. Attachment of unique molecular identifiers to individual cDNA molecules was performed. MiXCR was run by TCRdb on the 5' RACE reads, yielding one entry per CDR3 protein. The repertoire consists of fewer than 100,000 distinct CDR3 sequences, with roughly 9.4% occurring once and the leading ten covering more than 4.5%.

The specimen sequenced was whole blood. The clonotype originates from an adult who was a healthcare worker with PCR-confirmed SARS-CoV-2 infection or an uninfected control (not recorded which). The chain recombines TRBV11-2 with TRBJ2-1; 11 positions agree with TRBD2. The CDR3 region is CASSYAGTSGVFGEQFF. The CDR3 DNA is TGTGCCAGCAGCTATGCCGGGACTAGCGGCGTCTTTGGAGAGCAGTTCTTC.